The 14 T cell receptor beta chains below come from one sample, sequenced in a study of blood T cell repertoires in COVID-19. Some clones are missing from TCRdb's copy, which holds only in-frame ones; the method was immunoSEQ multiplex PCR. The sample lists approximately 120,000 clones, about 87% occurring once. The source material was peripheral blood. The source of these receptors is a woman aged 45 to 65 with acute or convalescent COVID-19.

CDR3: CASSLEGAQGARQYF. CDR3 in DNA: TGCGCCAGCAGCTTGGAAGGGGCGCAGGGGGCTAGGCAGTACTTC. V and J are TRBV5-1 and TRBJ2-7, with TRBD1 matching over 8 bases. The CDR3 has 15 amino acids. CDR1 SGHRS and CDR2 YFSETQ come from the germline V gene. Trimming took 0 bases from V and 9 from J; bases not matched to a gene: 11.

This clone showed up just a few times. V is TRBV6-5 and J is TRBJ1-3, with 7 bases matching TRBD1. Germline CDR1 is MNHEY and CDR2 is SVGAGI. The CDR3 is made up of 15 amino acids. Losses at the gene ends were 6 bases for V and 0 bases for J; bases not matched to a gene: 5. The CDR3 DNA sequence: TGTGCCAGCAGACAGGACAGGAGCTCTGGAAACACCATATATTTT. Encoded protein: CASRQDRSSGNTIYF.

The gene calls are TRBV5-1 and TRBJ2-2, with D perhaps matching TRBD1 (7 bases). Germline CDR1 and CDR2: SGHRS and YFSETQ. The CDR3 extends over 13 amino acids. V was pared by 4 bases and J by 4 bases, with 8 bases between. CDR3 nucleotides: TGCGCCAGCAGCCAGGGGGGCACCGGGGAGCTGTTTTTT. Amino acids: CASSQGGTGELFF.

The chain is built from TRBV6-5 and TRBJ1-2; 11 bases agree with TRBD1. From germline, CDR1 is MNHEY and CDR2 SVGAGI. V gave up 4 bases and J gave up 6 bases; unmatched junction bases: 7. The CDR3 runs to 15 residues. The CDR3 sequence: CASSWTGGAENGYTF. The DNA of the CDR3 is TGTGCCAGCAGTTGGACAGGGGGCGCTGAAAATGGCTACACCTTC.

This chain connects TRBV18 to TRBJ1-1, with a tentative D call TRBD1 (6 bases). Germline V gives CDR1 KGHSH, CDR2 LQKENI. CDR3 length equals 15 residues. Trimming pared 3 bases from V and 2 bases from J, leaving 13 bases between. Written as DNA, the CDR3 is TGTGCCAGCTCACCCCGGACAGAATCCAACACTGAAGCTTTCTTT. Translating it yields CASSPRTESNTEAFF.

The gene calls are TRBV4-2 and TRBJ2-5; 8 bases are shared with TRBD2. This CDR3 has 15 residues. Germline V gene data show CDR1 as LGHNA and CDR2 as YNFKEQ. The J segment lost 1 base and the V segment lost 1 base, leaving 2 bases of the junction unmatched. The CDR3, as DNA: TGTGCCAGCAGCCAAGGCGGGGGGCCCCAAGAGACCCAGTACTTC. Residues: CASSQGGGPQETQYF.

The J gene is TRBJ2-2, the V gene TRBV5-1; TRBD1 agrees at 8 bases. The trim removed 6 bases at V and 1 base at J, leaving 8 bases unmatched. CDR3 size: 16 residues. The germline V gene encodes CDR1 SGHRS and CDR2 YFSETQ. The CDR3 nucleotides are TGCGCCAGCATCCATACAGGGGGACTGAACACCGGGGAGCTGTTTTTT. Translation gives CASIHTGGLNTGELFF. Based on the CDR3 plus reference TRBV5-1 and TRBJ2-2, the full variable domain is KAGVTQTPRYLIKTRGQQVTLSCSPISGHRSVSWYQQTPGQGLQFLFEYFSETQRNKGNFPGRFSGRQFSNSRSEMNVSTLELGDSALYLCASIHTGGLNTGELFFGEGSRLTVL.

The chain couples TRBV19 to TRBJ1-4, with D uncertain. Germline V gene lookup returns CDR1 LNHDA and CDR2 SQIVND (reference sequence). This CDR3 region has 15 residues. Trimming took 5 bases from V and 2 from J, leaving 12 bases between them. CDR3 DNA: TGTGCCAGTAGTGCCTATAGCCCGACTAATGAAAAACTGTTTTTT. Protein sequence: CASSAYSPTNEKLFF.

This chain's CDR3 is CASSTRDLGNIQYF. The DNA of the CDR3 is TGCGCCAGCAGTACGAGGGATTTAGGAAACATTCAGTACTTC. The chain has TRBV5-1 and TRBJ2-4; D possibly corresponds to TRBD2 (5 bases). This CDR3 has 14 amino acids. Trimming took off 5 bases at V and 6 bases at J, with 15 bases between the two ends. Germline CDR1 is SGHRS and CDR2 is YFSETQ. Complete variable domain (other parts from reference TRBV5-1 and TRBJ2-4): KAGVTQTPRYLIKTRGQQVTLSCSPISGHRSVSWYQQTPGQGLQFLFEYFSETQRNKGNFPGRFSGRQFSNSRSEMNVSTLELGDSALYLCASSTRDLGNIQYFGAGTRLSVL.

The CDR3 DNA reads TGTGCCAGCAGTCCCCCACAGGGGGCGACTGAAGCTTTCTTT. Its translation is CASSPPQGATEAFF. The chain combines TRBV28 with TRBJ1-1, with 9 bases lining up with TRBD1. With 5 bases clipped from V and 5 bases from J, the junction kept 6 bases outside the gene matches. Germline V gene lookup returns CDR1 MDHEN and CDR2 SYDVKM. The length of the CDR3 is 14 residues.

The chain recombines TRBV25-1 with TRBJ2-1, with a weak D call TRBD2 (5 bases). Per germline, CDR1 MGHDK and CDR2 SYGVNS. V was clipped by 0 bases and J by 9 bases, with 9 bases between them. The length of the CDR3 is 13 residues. In nucleotides, the CDR3 is TGTGCCAGCAGTGAATATATTGCGGGTGAGCAGTTCTTC. It encodes CASSEYIAGEQFF. The full variable domain, with the rest looked up from reference TRBV25-1 and TRBJ2-1, is EADIYQTPRYLVIGTGKKITLECSQTMGHDKMYWYQQDPGMELHLIHYSYGVNSTEKGDLSSESTVSRIRTEHFPLTLESARPSHTSQYLCASSEYIAGEQFFGPGTRLTVL.

There are a few counts of this clone. The V call is TRBV29-1, the J call TRBJ1-1; a possible D gene is TRBD1 (6 bases). The length of the CDR3 is 14 residues. The V end was cut by 4 bases, the J end by 0 bases, with 12 bases between. Germline V CDR1 and CDR2: SQVTM, ANQGSEA. CDR3 sequence reads: CSVVGARMNTEAFF. The CDR3 coding sequence is TGCAGCGTTGTGGGGGCAAGGATGAACACTGAAGCTTTCTTT.

The chain has TRBV19 and TRBJ1-5, with D hard to call. Germline V gene data show CDR1 as LNHDA and CDR2 as SQIVND (reference sequence). V gave up 5 bases and J gave up 4 bases, with 18 bases separating them. The CDR3 sequence is 16 residues long. CDR3 in amino acids: CASSGRTGGPNQPQHF. CDR3 in DNA: TGTGCCAGTAGTGGAAGGACGGGAGGCCCTAATCAGCCCCAGCATTTT. Drawing the rest from reference TRBV19 and TRBJ1-5, the complete variable domain is DGGITQSPKYLFRKEGQNVTLSCEQNLNHDAMYWYRQDPGQGLRLIYYSQIVNDFQKGDIAEGYSVSREKKESFPLTVTSAQKNPTAFYLCASSGRTGGPNQPQHFGDGTRLSIL.

The chain links TRBV3-1 (or the pseudogene TRBV3-2) to TRBJ2-2; 13 bases align to TRBD2. V shed 2 bases, J shed 6 bases, and the junction held 0 bases outside the gene matches. The CDR3 runs 15 residues. From germline, CDR1 is LGHDT and CDR2 YNNKEL (reference sequence). The DNA for the CDR3 is TGTGCCAGCAGCCAAACTAGCGGGGGGGCCGGGGAGCTGTTTTTT. Its translation: CASSQTSGGAGELFF.